This record concerns one T cell receptor (beta chain) sequence. CDR3 length: 16 residues. Germline values: CDR1 SGHDN, CDR2 FVKESK. V was trimmed by 1 base and J by 0 bases, leaving 11 bases between them. These data belong to a study of CD8 T cells in Susac syndrome. Overall study context: Sequencing included Susac syndrome patients, about six of them with active disease and roughly 8 in remission. At the time their blood was drawn, patients with Susac syndrome were either therapy-naive, on corticosteroids (with some of them also receiving intravenous immunoglobulin), or on intravenous immunoglobulin alone.

After extraction with the RNeasy kit, about 0.45 to 1 ug of the RNA was reverse transcribed using random hexamers. Amplification of the TCR beta CDR3 was carried out by immunoSEQ multiplex PCR, which spanned a total of 54 Vbeta and 13 Jbeta segments. TCRdb fed the immunoSEQ multiplex PCR reads into MiXCR, producing one record per CDR3 protein. This table holds 71,000 or so distinct CDR3 sequences, 93% found once. This TCR came from a human donor with Susac syndrome. The rearrangement joins TRBV14 to TRBJ2-3; perhaps TRBD1 as D (6 bases). The sample taken for sequencing was CD4+ T cells from PBMCs. This CDR3 reads CASSQGTVASTDTQYF. CDR3 DNA sequence: TGTGCCAGCAGCCAAGGGACAGTCGCTAGCACAGATACGCAGTATTTT.